This passage covers 8 T cell receptor beta chains from one sample sequenced in a study of control samples from healthy donors and cancer patients (dated by TCRdb to 2018 to 2020). Receptor amplification or capture employed the immunoSEQ multiplex PCR assay. TCRdb retrieved this table from immuneACCESS and kept in-frame rearrangements only. Not all clones are present; in checked studies, unresolved V genes account for under half, and no reason is known for the remainder. In this sample the table shows more than 100,000 clones, around 89% of which occur a single time. The ten largest account for about a fifth of the sample. The sequenced material came from PBMCs. Receptors originate from a man aged 60 to 75 with lung cancer.

Here the CDR3 reads CASSDRGMFTEAFF. The DNA for the CDR3 is TGTGCCAGCAGTGACAGGGGGATGTTCACTGAAGCTTTCTTT. This chain joins TRBV2 and TRBJ1-1; 7 bases align to TRBD1. With V trimmed by 3 bases and J by 4 bases, 5 bases remained unmatched. CDR1 is SNHLY, CDR2 FYNNEI, per germline. This CDR3 contains 14 residues.

This chain's CDR3 is CASTDSPVSNQPQHF. The DNA for the CDR3 is TGTGCCAGCACCGATTCGCCAGTTAGCAATCAGCCCCAGCATTTT. The chain carries TRBV6-5 and TRBJ1-5; no firm D call. The CDR3 sequence is 15 residues long. Deletions cut 7 bases from V and 0 bases from J, with 13 bases between. Germline CDR1 reads MNHEY; CDR2 reads SVGAGI.

V and J are TRBV6-5 and TRBJ2-3; D remains unclear. Germline V gene data show CDR1 as MNHEY and CDR2 as SVGAGI. This CDR3 has 15 amino acids. Trimming pared 0 bases from V and 4 bases from J, leaving 11 bases between. The CDR3 nucleotides read TGTGCCAGCAGTTACTCGAGCCAGGCGGCAGATACGCAGTATTTT. The encoded protein is CASSYSSQAADTQYF.

This chain links TRBV9 with TRBJ2-1, with D maybe TRBD1 (5 bases). Germline V lookup: CDR1 SGDLS, CDR2 YYNGEE. Trimming removed 0 bases at V and 9 bases at J, with 10 bases between. This CDR3 region has 13 residues. The CDR3 here is CASSVGTGGEQFF. The CDR3 nucleotides read TGTGCCAGCAGCGTAGGAACAGGCGGTGAGCAGTTCTTC.

The rearrangement uses TRBV9 and TRBJ1-2; weak D call: TRBD1 (5 bases). Trimming cost V 3 bases and J 2 bases, with 14 bases left between them. The CDR3 has 15 amino acids. Germline CDR1 is SGDLS and CDR2 is YYNGEE. Here the CDR3 reads CASSGRGGSNYGYTF. Here the CDR3 DNA reads TGTGCCAGCAGCGGACGTGGGGGTAGCAACTATGGCTACACCTTC.

The chain joins TRBV5-8 to TRBJ2-3; D may correspond to TRBD1 or TRBD2 (5 bases each). The CDR3 consists of 16 residues. The germline gives CDR1 SGHTS, CDR2 YDEGEE. Trimming stripped 2 bases from V and 0 bases from J, with 13 bases between. The CDR3 protein is CASSLSGTASTDTQYF. The CDR3 DNA sequence: TGTGCCAGCAGCTTATCCGGGACGGCTAGCACAGATACGCAGTATTTT.

The chain uses TRBV5-1 and TRBJ2-5; D gene ambiguous. The germline gives CDR1 SGHRS, CDR2 YFSETQ. V was clipped by 5 bases and J by 4 bases, with 15 bases between them. CDR3 length equals 14 residues. CDR3 loop: CASRYNDRAETQYF. CDR3 sequence (DNA): TGCGCCAGCAGATACAATGACCGAGCAGAGACCCAGTACTTC.

The rearrangement uses TRBV9 and TRBJ1-4, with 7 bases that match TRBD1. The germline gives CDR1 SGDLS, CDR2 YYNGEE. V lost 2 bases, J lost 8 bases, and 9 bases stayed unmatched. This CDR3 has 15 amino acids. This CDR3 reads CASSVSSGGFEKLFF. CDR3 coding DNA: TGTGCCAGCAGCGTGAGTTCAGGGGGGTTCGAAAAACTGTTTTTT. Combining the CDR3 with reference TRBV9 and TRBJ1-4 gives the whole variable domain DSGVTQTPKHLITATGQRVTLRCSPRSGDLSVYWYQQSLDQGLQFLIQYYNGEERAKGNILERFSAQQFPDLHSELNLSSLELGDSALYFCASSVSSGGFEKLFFGSGTQLSVL.